This entry lists 31 T cell receptor beta chains sequenced from one sample in a study of T cell clones after liver transplantation (dated by TCRdb to between 2018 and 2020). To define alloreactive TCRbeta sequences, the proliferating CFSE-low cells from the MLR were sequenced. Library creation used the immunoSEQ multiplex PCR assay. The clones in this table, taken by TCRdb from immuneACCESS, are in-frame only. Not every clone is retained; where verified, under half of the shortfall comes from an unresolved V gene, and the cause of the rest is unknown. The sample table contains about 1,200 clones; only one count was recorded for about 52% of them. The ten largest make up 15% to 20% of the sample. These receptors' antigens are unknown. The specimen was CD4+ T cells from cultured PBMCs. The receptors were gathered from a human patient who received a liver transplant. After a transplant, the graft donor may have provided part of the T cells.

This clone is termed large. This chain connects TRBV2 to TRBJ2-3, with 8 positions matching TRBD2. Germline V lookup: CDR1 SNHLY, CDR2 FYNNEI. The V gene end was trimmed by 8 bases and the J gene end by 3 bases; junction bases not matched to a gene: 4. This CDR3 contains 13 residues. The CDR3 nucleotides are TGTGCCAGCGGACTAGCTGGGACAGATACGCAGTATTTT. Protein sequence: CASGLAGTDTQYF.

This chain links TRBV10-2 with TRBJ2-7; 8 bases align to TRBD2. There are 13 residues in the CDR3. CDR1 is WSHSY and CDR2 is SAAADI in the germline V gene. The trim removed 2 bases at V and 7 bases at J, leaving 4 bases unmatched. The CDR3: CASSEAGGSEQYV. The CDR3 bases are TGCGCCAGCAGTGAGGCGGGAGGAAGTGAGCAGTACGTC.

The rearrangement links TRBV19 to TRBJ1-3; 10 positions match TRBD1. This CDR3 region has 13 residues. V shed 6 bases, J shed 7 bases, and the junction held 3 bases outside the gene matches. Germline lookup yields CDR1 LNHDA and CDR2 SQIVND (reference sequence). CDR3 nucleotide sequence: TGTGCCAGTAGCTCGGACAGGGGGAACACCATATATTTT. Protein product: CASSSDRGNTIYF. The full variable domain, with the rest looked up from reference TRBV19 and TRBJ1-3, is DGGITQSPKYLFRKEGQNVTLSCEQNLNHDAMYWYRQDPGQGLRLIYYSQIVNDFQKGDIAEGYSVSREKKESFPLTVTSAQKNPTAFYLCASSSDRGNTIYFGEGSWLTVV.

Judged by abundance, this clone is large. V is TRBV30 and J is TRBJ1-2; D unresolved. The V end lost 2 bases, the J end lost 2 bases, and 12 bases lay between the germline ends. Germline lookup yields CDR1 GTSNPN and CDR2 SVGIG (reference sequence). The CDR3 has 14 amino acids. CDR3 in amino acids: CAWSPYSPNYGYTF. The CDR3 DNA reads as TGTGCCTGGAGTCCCTACTCTCCCAACTATGGCTACACCTTC.

This clone has a handful of counts. The chain carries TRBV6-5 and TRBJ1-2; D is undetermined. The ends were cut back, 6 bases at V and 2 bases at J, with 10 bases in the middle. Germline V lookup: CDR1 MNHEY, CDR2 SVGAGI. The CDR3 sequence is 13 residues long. CDR3 nucleotides: TGTGCCAGCAGACGCGACCGAAACTATGGCTACACCTTC. The encoded protein is CASRRDRNYGYTF.

CDR3 sequence: CASSERLAGGSGTQYF. Here the CDR3 DNA reads TGTGCCAGCAGTGAACGACTAGCGGGAGGGTCGGGGACCCAGTACTTC. The chain links TRBV6-1 to TRBJ2-5, with 14 bases lining up with TRBD2. The CDR3 spans 16 residues. Germline assignment: CDR1 MNHNS and CDR2 SASEGT. V shed 2 bases, J shed 7 bases, and the junction held 6 bases outside the gene matches.

V and J are TRBV11-3 and TRBJ2-3; D possibly corresponds to TRBD1 (6 bases). Germline assignment: CDR1 SGHNT and CDR2 YENEEA. This CDR3 region has 15 residues. Trimming pared 1 base from V and 3 bases from J, leaving 11 bases between. DNA for the CDR3: TGTGCCAGCAGCTTAGGGGGGCGGCTAACAGATACGCAGTATTTT. Residues: CASSLGGRLTDTQYF.

A remark on this clone: One junction end disagrees with the germline gene, perhaps due to a read error. At the DNA level, this CDR3 is encoded by other sequences in the same sample as well. The chain combines TRBV5-1 with TRBJ1-4, with D perhaps matching TRBD1 (6 bases). This CDR3 region has 16 residues. CDR1 and CDR2 (germline): SGHRS, YFSETQ. The CDR3 DNA follows: TGTGCCAGCAGGCTCGGGAGGGGGACAACTAATGAAAAACTGTTTTTT. It encodes CASRLGRGTTNEKLFF.

V is TRBV7-7 and J is TRBJ2-5; unclear D gene. The germline V and J ends were trimmed by 5 bases and 0 bases, with 13 bases remaining between them. In germline, CDR1 is SSHAT, CDR2 FNYEAQ (reference sequence). CDR3 length: 15 residues. This chain's CDR3 is CASSLGVGNQETQYF. The CDR3 DNA reads as TGTGCCAGCAGCCTAGGCGTAGGGAACCAAGAGACCCAGTACTTC. The full variable domain, its missing parts supplied by reference TRBV7-7 and TRBJ2-5, is GAGVSQSPRYKVTKRGQDVTLRCDPISSHATLYWYQQALGQGPEFLTYFNYEAQPDKSGLPSDRFSAERPEGSISTLTIQRTEQRDSAMYRCASSLGVGNQETQYFGPGTRLLVL.

This clone rates as large. The rearrangement joins TRBV23-1 to TRBJ1-1; tentative D call: TRBD1 (5 bases). TRBV23-1 is an ORF; its function is uncertain. This CDR3 spans 18 amino acids. V was clipped by 0 bases and J by 1 base, with 18 bases between them. The CDR3 spells CASSQSSQGKFRNTEAFF. The CDR3 DNA reads as TGCGCCAGCAGTCAATCAAGCCAGGGCAAGTTCCGGAACACTGAAGCTTTCTTT.

The CDR3 loop reads CASSLSISGIWTSTDTQYF. The CDR3 nucleotides are TGTGCCAGCAGTTTATCGATTTCTGGGATCTGGACTAGCACAGATACGCAGTATTTT. The chain links TRBV27 to TRBJ2-3; a weak D match, TRBD2 (5 bases). CDR3 length equals 19 residues. Germline lookup yields CDR1 MNHEY and CDR2 SMNVEV (reference sequence). The V gene lost 0 bases and the J gene lost 0 bases, with 19 bases spanning the gap.

This chain connects TRBV5-6 to TRBJ2-1; no firm D call. V was cut by 0 bases and J by 10 bases, with 11 bases left in between. CDR3 length equals 13 residues. Per germline, CDR1 SGHDT and CDR2 YYEEEE. The CDR3 loop is CASSLDSWLEQFF. The CDR3 DNA reads as TGTGCCAGCAGCTTGGATTCTTGGTTGGAGCAGTTCTTC. Based on the CDR3 plus reference TRBV5-6 and TRBJ2-1, the full variable domain is DAGVTQSPTHLIKTRGQQVTLRCSPKSGHDTVSWYQQALGQGPQFIFQYYEEEERQRGNFPDRFSGHQFPNYSSELNVNALLLGDSALYLCASSLDSWLEQFFGPGTRLTVL.

The chain joins TRBV23-1 to TRBJ2-7; D possibly matches TRBD1 or TRBD2 (6 bases each). TRBV23-1 is identified as an open reading frame with a role that is uncertain. The CDR3 loop spans 11 amino acids. With 6 bases removed from V and 6 bases from J, the gap between germline ends came to 9 bases. The CDR3 region is CASSWGAEQYV. The DNA for the CDR3 is TGCGCCAGCAGCTGGGGGGCCGAGCAGTACGTC.

By proportion, this clone is large. The V and J genes are TRBV15 and TRBJ1-2; D not resolved. Trimming stripped 0 bases from V and 2 bases from J, with 10 bases between. The CDR3 runs 15 residues. Per germline, CDR1 LNHNV and CDR2 YYDKDF (reference sequence). Here the CDR3 reads CATSRDSVRNYGYTF. Written as DNA, the CDR3 is TGTGCCACCAGCAGAGATTCGGTACGGAACTATGGCTACACCTTC.

A word on this clone: This likely reflects a read error, since a far larger clone is one base away. The genes are TRBV5-6 and TRBJ2-1; TRBD1 might be the D (6 bases). CDR3 size: 13 residues. The V and J ends lost 4 bases and 6 bases respectively, with 11 bases between them. Germline V gene lookup returns CDR1 SGHDT and CDR2 YYEEEE. CDR3 nucleotides: TGTGCCAGCAGCCACGGCAGGGGCAATGAGCAGTTCTTC. This encodes CASSHGRGNEQFF.

The chain carries TRBV6-5 and TRBJ2-5; 8 nucleotides agree with TRBD2. The CDR3 is 13 amino acids. Germline loops: CDR1 MNHEY, CDR2 SVGAGI. V trimming: 5 bases; J trimming: 4 bases; junction bases outside the gene matches: 3. CDR3 sequence (DNA): TGTGCCAGCAGTCGGACTAGCCGAGAGACCCAGTACTTC. This gives the protein CASSRTSRETQYF.

The V and J genes are TRBV29-1 and TRBJ2-3; D unclear. This CDR3 has 13 amino acids. Germline CDR1 is SQVTM and CDR2 is ANQGSEA. V lost 8 bases, J lost 1 base, and 13 bases lay in between. CDR3 sequence reads: CSQGGPGTDTQYF. CDR3 DNA: TGCAGCCAAGGCGGACCTGGCACAGATACGCAGTATTTT.

This clone was seen only a few times. The chain has TRBV18 and TRBJ2-3; D is possibly TRBD2 (6 bases). V lost 5 bases, J lost 4 bases, and 13 bases lay in between. The CDR3 consists of 14 residues. From germline, CDR1 is KGHSH and CDR2 LQKENI. CDR3 DNA sequence: TGTGCCAGCTCAGTTAACGGGAGTCCAGATACGCAGTATTTT. It is translated as CASSVNGSPDTQYF.

The chain links TRBV6-1 to TRBJ1-2; 7 bases match TRBD1. Per germline, CDR1 MNHNS and CDR2 SASEGT. V lost 6 bases to trimming and J lost 2 bases; unmatched junction nucleotides: 3. The CDR3 has 13 amino acids. This chain's CDR3 is CASRLDRNYGYTF. CDR3 nucleotides: TGTGCCAGCAGGCTGGACAGGAACTATGGCTACACCTTC.

The rearrangement links TRBV6-1 to TRBJ2-5; D remains unclear. Germline V lookup: CDR1 MNHNS, CDR2 SASEGT. The CDR3 is made up of 15 amino acids. V lost 10 bases and J lost 5, with 23 bases in between. DNA for the CDR3: TGTGCCACTCAACCCGTCGCTCCTGAAGCCGAGACCCAGTACTTC. Encoded protein: CATQPVAPEAETQYF.

Sample share makes this clone large. The V gene is TRBV2, the J gene TRBJ2-1, with 10 bases fitting TRBD1. V trimming: 6 bases; J trimming: 3 bases; junction bases outside the gene matches: 5. This CDR3 comprises 15 residues. The germline CDR1 and CDR2 sequences are SNHLY and FYNNEI. CDR3 loop: CASRRDRGGYNEQFF. CDR3 in DNA: TGTGCCAGCAGGAGGGACAGGGGAGGCTACAATGAGCAGTTCTTC. The full variable domain, completed using reference TRBV2 and TRBJ2-1, is EPEVTQTPSHQVTQMGQEVILRCVPISNHLYFYWYRQILGQKVEFLVSFYNNEISEKSEIFDDQFSVERPDGSNFTLKIRSTKLEDSAMYFCASRRDRGGYNEQFFGPGTRLTVL.

V usage is TRBV6-1 and J usage is TRBJ2-7; D gene ambiguous. V shed 5 bases and J shed 0 bases, with 5 bases lying between them. CDR1 and CDR2 (germline): MNHNS, SASEGT. CDR3 length: 12 residues. The CDR3 protein is CASSPSSYEQYV. The CDR3 bases are TGTGCCAGCAGTCCGAGCTCCTACGAGCAGTACGTC.

The rearrangement links TRBV28 to TRBJ1-4, with TRBD1 matching over 11 bases. The CDR3 extends over 17 amino acids. Looked up from germline, CDR1 is MDHEN and CDR2 is SYDVKM. The ends lost 6 bases at V and 1 base at J; junction bases unmatched: 7. The CDR3 coding sequence is TGTGCCAGCAGCCCCCTGGGGACAGGGGGAACTAATGAAAAACTGTTTTTT. Its translation: CASSPLGTGGTNEKLFF.

The gene calls are TRBV30 and TRBJ1-5; D is unclear. V was pared by 0 bases and J by 4 bases, with 7 bases between. The CDR3 runs 13 residues. The germline V gene has CDR1 GTSNPN and CDR2 SVGIG (reference sequence). Here the CDR3 DNA reads TGTGCCTGGAGTGTCGGCAGTAATCAGCCCCAGCATTTT. Translated, it gives CAWSVGSNQPQHF.

This clone is large in the sample. The rearrangement uses TRBV15 and TRBJ2-2; D is unresolved. Trimming left V 3 bases short and J 0 bases short, with 5 bases between. This CDR3 contains 14 residues. Germline CDR1 and CDR2: LNHNV and YYDKDF (reference sequence). The CDR3 is CATSRDTNTGELFF. As DNA, the CDR3 is TGTGCCACCAGCAGGGATACGAACACCGGGGAGCTGTTTTTT. The variable domain in full, with the rest retrieved from reference TRBV15 and TRBJ2-2, is DAMVIQNPRYQVTQFGKPVTLSCSQTLNHNVMYWYQQKSSQAPKLLFHYYDKDFNNEADTPDNFQSRRPNTSFCFLDIRSPGLGDTAMYLCATSRDTNTGELFFGEGSRLTVL.

The V call is TRBV15, the J call TRBJ2-3, with 7 nucleotides matching TRBD2. The CDR3 extends over 14 amino acids. Germline assignment: CDR1 LNHNV and CDR2 YYDKDF (reference sequence). Unmatched junction bases numbered 3, after V lost 3 bases and J lost 3 bases. CDR3 sequence reads: CATSRGAGTDTQYF. CDR3 coding DNA: TGTGCCACCAGCAGGGGAGCGGGGACAGATACGCAGTATTTT.

V and J are TRBV10-3 and TRBJ1-6; D may be TRBD1 (6 bases). The CDR3 has 15 residues. In germline, CDR1 is ENHRY, CDR2 SYGVKD. The germline V and J ends were trimmed by 5 bases and 7 bases, with 15 bases remaining between them. CDR3 in amino acids: CAISTGRSGNSPLHF. In DNA, the CDR3 is TGTGCCATCAGTACAGGGCGCTCCGGGAATTCACCCCTCCACTTT.

This clone occurred a few times. The chain has TRBV11-3 and TRBJ2-1, with TRBD1 matching over 9 bases. The CDR3 covers 13 residues. V was pared by 2 bases and J by 10 bases, with 3 bases of the junction left unmatched. The germline V gene encodes CDR1 SGHNT and CDR2 YENEEA. The CDR3 nucleotides are TGTGCCAGCAGCTTATACGGACAGGGGGAGCAGTTCTTC. Protein sequence: CASSLYGQGEQFF.

V gene TRBV6-1 combines with J gene TRBJ2-1, with D possibly matching TRBD1 (5 bases). The CDR3 sequence is 15 residues long. Trimming removed 0 bases from V and 2 bases from J, with 8 bases in between. Germline values: CDR1 MNHNS, CDR2 SASEGT. CDR3 bases: TGTGCCAGCAGTGAAGCGTTGGGGCCCTACAATGAGCAGTTCTTC. Protein: CASSEALGPYNEQFF.

The chain uses TRBV28 and TRBJ2-4; TRBD1 or TRBD2 may be the D gene (5 bases each). The V end lost 5 bases, the J end lost 0 bases, and 11 bases lay between the germline ends. Germline V lookup: CDR1 MDHEN, CDR2 SYDVKM. The CDR3 runs to 15 residues. The CDR3 bases are TGTGCCAGCAGTCCCATGGGGGTAGCCAAAAACATTCAGTACTTC. Protein sequence: CASSPMGVAKNIQYF.

V is TRBV28 and J is TRBJ2-6, with a weak D call TRBD1 (6 bases). This CDR3 contains 18 residues. Germline V gives CDR1 MDHEN, CDR2 SYDVKM. V was trimmed by 6 bases and J by 0 bases, leaving 18 bases between them. The chain's CDR3 is CASSPTGQFLSGANVLTF. CDR3 sequence (DNA): TGTGCCAGCAGCCCGACAGGTCAATTTCTCTCTGGGGCCAACGTCCTGACTTTC.